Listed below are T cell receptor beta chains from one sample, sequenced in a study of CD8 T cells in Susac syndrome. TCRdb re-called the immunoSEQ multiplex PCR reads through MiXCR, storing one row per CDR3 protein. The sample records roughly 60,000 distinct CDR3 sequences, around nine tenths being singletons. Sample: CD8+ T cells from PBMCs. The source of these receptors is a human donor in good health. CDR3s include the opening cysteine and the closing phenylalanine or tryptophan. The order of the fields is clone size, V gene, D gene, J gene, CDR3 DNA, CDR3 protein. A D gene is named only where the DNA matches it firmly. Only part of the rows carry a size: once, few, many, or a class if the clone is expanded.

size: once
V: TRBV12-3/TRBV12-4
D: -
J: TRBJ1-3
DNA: TGTGCCAGAACCTCACAACACCACTCTGGAAACACCATATATTTT
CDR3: CARTSQHHSGNTIYF

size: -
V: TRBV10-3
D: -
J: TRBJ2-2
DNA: TGTGCCATCTCTCCGGGCGACACCGGGGAGCTGTTTTTT
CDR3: CAISPGDTGELFF

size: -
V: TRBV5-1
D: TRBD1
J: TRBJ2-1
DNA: TGCGCCAGCAGCCCTACCGACAGGGTGAAGGGTGAGCAGTTCTTC
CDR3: CASSPTDRVKGEQFF

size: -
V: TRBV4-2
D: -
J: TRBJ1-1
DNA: TGTGCCAGCAGCCAAGTTGGTCCGACATTGGCAGCTTTCTTT
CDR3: CASSQVGPTLAAFF

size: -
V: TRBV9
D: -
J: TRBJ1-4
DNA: TGTGCCAGCAGCGCCACTCAGGGGTTGCTCGAGGAGTTGTTTTTT
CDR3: CASSATQGLLEELFF

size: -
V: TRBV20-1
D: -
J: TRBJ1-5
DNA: TGCAGTGCTAGAGGGGACACCGCTAGCAATCAGCCCCAGCATTTT
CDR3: CSARGDTASNQPQHF

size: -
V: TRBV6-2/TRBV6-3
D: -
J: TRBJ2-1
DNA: TGTGCCAGCAGTTACTCGCGAGGGAATGAGCAGTTCTTC
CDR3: CASSYSRGNEQFF

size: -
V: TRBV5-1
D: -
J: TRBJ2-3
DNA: TGCGCCAGCAGCTTGGATGGGGAATGGGCAGATACGCAGTATTTT
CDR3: CASSLDGEWADTQYF

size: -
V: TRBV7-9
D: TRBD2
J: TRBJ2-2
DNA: TGTGCCAGCAGCTCCACCCTAGCGAGCGGGGACCGCACCTTGGAGCTGTTTTTT
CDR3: CASSSTLASGDRTLELFF

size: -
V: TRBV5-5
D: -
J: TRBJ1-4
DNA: TGTGCCAGCAGCTCACAGCCTGTGAATGAAAAACTGTTTTTT
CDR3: CASSSQPVNEKLFF

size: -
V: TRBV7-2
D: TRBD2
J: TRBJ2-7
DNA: TGTGCCAGCAGCTTAGCGCCCGGGAGGACCTACGAGCAGTACTTC
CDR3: CASSLAPGRTYEQYF

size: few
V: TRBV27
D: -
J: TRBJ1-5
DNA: TGTGCCAGTAGTCCGTATAGCAATCAGCCCCAGCATTTT
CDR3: CASSPYSNQPQHF

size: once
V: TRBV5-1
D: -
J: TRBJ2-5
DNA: TGCGCCAGCAGCTTGGAATGGGAGACCCAGTACTTC
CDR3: CASSLEWETQYF

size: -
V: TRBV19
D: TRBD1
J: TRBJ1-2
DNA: TGTGCCAGTAGTATCTGGACAGGGTTGGACTATGGCTACACCTTC
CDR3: CASSIWTGLDYGYTF

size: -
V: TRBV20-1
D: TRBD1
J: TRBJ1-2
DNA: TGCAGTGCTAGAGATTGGGACAGGGACCCGGTGAACTATGGCTACACCTTC
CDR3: CSARDWDRDPVNYGYTF

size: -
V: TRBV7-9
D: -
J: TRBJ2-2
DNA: TGTGCCAGCAGCTCTACCCTGGCCGGGATACTCACCGGGGAGCTGTTTTTT
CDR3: CASSSTLAGILTGELFF

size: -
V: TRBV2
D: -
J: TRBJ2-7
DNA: TGTGCCAGCAGTGAAGACAGCTACTACGAGCAGTACTTC
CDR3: CASSEDSYYEQYF

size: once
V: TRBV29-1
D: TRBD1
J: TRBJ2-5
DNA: TGCAGCGTTGAGGGACAGGGTGAAGAGACCCAGTACTTC
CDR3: CSVEGQGEETQYF

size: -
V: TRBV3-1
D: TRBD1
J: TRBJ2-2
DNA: TGTGCCAGCAGCCAAGAGGGACAGGGAGTTACCGGGGAGCTGTTTTTT
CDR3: CASSQEGQGVTGELFF

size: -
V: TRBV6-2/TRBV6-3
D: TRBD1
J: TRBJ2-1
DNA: TGTGCCAGCAGTTTCGACAGGGATTTCAATGAGCAGTTCTTC
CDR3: CASSFDRDFNEQFF

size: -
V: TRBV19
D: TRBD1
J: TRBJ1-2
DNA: TGTGCCAGTAGTCATCGGGACAGCCGGGGCTATGGCTACACCTTC
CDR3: CASSHRDSRGYGYTF

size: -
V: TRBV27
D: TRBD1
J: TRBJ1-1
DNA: TGTGCCAGCAATATACAGGGGGGAGTCACTGAAGCTTTCTTT
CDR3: CASNIQGGVTEAFF

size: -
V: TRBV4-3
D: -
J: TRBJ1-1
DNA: TGCGCCAGCAGCCAAGTTATAGCCGGGCTCGGTGAGGCTTTCTTT
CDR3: CASSQVIAGLGEAFF